These 9 T cell receptor beta chains were all obtained from the same sample, sequenced in a study of monozygotic twins with inflammatory bowel disease. TCRdb re-called the 5' RACE reads; every CDR3 protein appears as one record, without DNA. The sample includes some 190,000 distinct CDR3 sequences. Source material: blood. The source is a human donor with ulcerative colitis or Crohn's disease, or a healthy co-twin of an affected twin (not recorded which).

The chain employs TRBV29-1 and TRBJ2-1. This CDR3 spans 15 amino acids. Germline lookup yields CDR1 SQVTM and CDR2 ANQGSEA. CDR3 in amino acids: CSVEERSMSYNEQFF.

The J gene is TRBJ1-4, the V gene TRBV10-3; TCRdb reports TRBD1, a call that lacks DNA to check it against. This CDR3 has 13 residues. CDR1 ENHRY and CDR2 SYGVKD come from the germline V gene. CDR3 residues: CAIGPGRGEKLFF.

The V call is TRBV7-9, the J call TRBJ2-2; TCRdb's D call, TRBD2, is unchecked because there is no DNA. Looked up from germline, CDR1 is SEHNR and CDR2 is FQNEAQ (reference sequence). The CDR3 consists of 15 residues. CDR3 loop: CASSTPGSGAGELFF.

CDR3 amino acids: CASSFTGTATQETQYF. This rearrangement joins TRBV5-1 to TRBJ2-5; TCRdb indicates TRBD1, and absent DNA this call remains unverified. CDR3 length: 16 amino acids. Germline V lookup: CDR1 SGHRS, CDR2 YFSETQ.

This chain links TRBV19 with TRBJ1-5; TCRdb returns TRBD1, unconfirmable since there is no DNA. Germline loops: CDR1 LNHDA, CDR2 SQIVND (reference sequence). The CDR3 spans 18 residues. CDR3 in amino acids: CASSMSGQGRSYNQPQHF.

V is TRBV6-2 or TRBV6-3 and J is TRBJ1-1; TCRdb selects TRBD1, and the lack of DNA leaves this call unchecked. Germline V CDR1 and CDR2: MNHEY, SVGEGT. The CDR3 runs to 14 residues. CDR3 protein: CASSWTGVIAEAFF.

The chain combines TRBV30 with TRBJ2-1; without DNA, the TCRdb call of TRBD2 cannot be checked. Germline V gene sequence: CDR1 GTSNPN, CDR2 SVGIG (reference sequence). The CDR3 is 16 residues long. The CDR3 sequence: CAWSVGSVNSYNEQFF.

The CDR3 loop reads CSARPLGATSTDTQYF. The chain employs TRBV20-1 and TRBJ2-3; TCRdb proposes TRBD1, but this gene call is untestable without DNA. From germline, CDR1 is DFQATT and CDR2 SNEGSKA (reference sequence). This CDR3 has 16 amino acids.

The chain links TRBV7-2 to TRBJ2-7. Germline CDR1 reads SGHTA; CDR2 reads FQGNSA. This CDR3 is 16 amino acids long. The CDR3 loop is CASSLATGEIPYEQYF.